This T cell receptor beta chain originates from a study of glioma-infiltrating T cells after dendritic cell vaccination. Time point meaning: after dendritic cell vaccination, including at tumor progression/relapse. Measured with immunoSEQ multiplex PCR; TCRdb has only the in-frame clones, and not every one. The table has about 58,000 clones, about 79% seen once. This receptor was obtained from a human donor with glioblastoma. Sequenced here: blood, sampled after dendritic cell vaccination.

This chain's CDR3 is CASSPVVGVGTDTQYF. The CDR3, as DNA: TGCGCCAGCAGCCCGGTAGTCGGGGTTGGCACAGATACGCAGTATTTT. J is TRBJ2-3 and V is TRBV5-1; D perhaps matches TRBD2 (5 bases). The CDR3 is 16 amino acids. Germline V gene sequence: CDR1 SGHRS, CDR2 YFSETQ. Trimming left V 4 bases short and J 1 base short, with 16 bases between.